This T cell receptor beta chain derives from a study of T cell changes during pregnancy in multiple sclerosis (dated by TCRdb to about 2019). Turning to the overall study: The study looked at changes in the T cell repertoire across pregnancy in women with multiple sclerosis.

Trimming takes 6 bases from V and 0 bases from J, and the germline ends sit 12 bases apart. The CDR3 has 15 amino acids, counting the end cysteine and phenylalanine. Only the CDR3 DNA stays, 45 bases, in frame from base 1. CDR1 and CDR2, looked up from the germline V gene (reference sequence), are LNHDA and SQIVND. Libraries came from the immunoSEQ multiplex PCR assay. TCRdb obtained this table from immuneACCESS and retained in-frame rearrangements with V and J assigned. These tables miss some clones; where compared with another copy, unresolved V genes account for less than half of the shortfall, and the remainder is unexplained. Within this sample are around 34,000 clones, with 90% of them counted one time only. In total, the top ten clones hold approximately 12% of the sample. Concerning this clone: It has no known antigen specificity. Base qualities were left out, and no much larger clone turns up one base away.

The sequence joins TRBV19 to TRBJ1-3; matching of 5 bases hints at TRBD1 as the D gene. The clonotype comes from a female donor with multiple sclerosis, enrolled in a pregnancy study. The material sequenced was CD8+ T cells from peripheral blood mononuclear cells, taken in the first trimester of pregnancy. The DNA sequence follows: TGTGCCAGTAGCCCCTCAGGGTCCTCTGGAAACACCATATATTTT. Its product reads: CASSPSGSSGNTIYF.